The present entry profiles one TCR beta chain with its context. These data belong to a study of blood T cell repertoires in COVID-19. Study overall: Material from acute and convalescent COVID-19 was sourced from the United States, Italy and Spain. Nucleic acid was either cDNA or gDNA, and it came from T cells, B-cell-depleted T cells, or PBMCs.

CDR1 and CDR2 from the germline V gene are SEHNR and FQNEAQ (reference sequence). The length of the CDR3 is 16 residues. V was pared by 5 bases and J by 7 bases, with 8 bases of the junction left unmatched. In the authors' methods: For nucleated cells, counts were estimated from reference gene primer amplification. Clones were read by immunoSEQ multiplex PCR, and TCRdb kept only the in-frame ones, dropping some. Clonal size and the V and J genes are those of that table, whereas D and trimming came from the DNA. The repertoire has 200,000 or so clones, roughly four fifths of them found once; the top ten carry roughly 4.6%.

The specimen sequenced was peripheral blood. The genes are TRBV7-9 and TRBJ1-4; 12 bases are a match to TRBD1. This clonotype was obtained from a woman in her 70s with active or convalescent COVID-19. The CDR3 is CASSPGQGAFSEKLFF. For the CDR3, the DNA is TGTGCCAGCAGCCCGGGACAGGGGGCGTTTAGTGAAAAACTGTTTTTT. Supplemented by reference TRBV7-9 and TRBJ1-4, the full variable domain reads DTGVSQNPRHKITKRGQNVTFRCDPISEHNRLYWYRQTLGQGPEFLTYFQNEAQLEKSRLLSDRFSAERPKGSFSTLEIQRTEQGDSAMYLCASSPGQGAFSEKLFFGSGTQLSVL.